This T cell receptor (beta chain) is drawn from a study of blood T cell repertoires in COVID-19 (dated by TCRdb to 2020 to 2021). Some background on the complete study: Samples from collaborators originated in the United States, Italy and Spain and spanned both the acute and convalescent phases of COVID-19. The prospective study material was composed of cDNA or gDNA derived from T cells, B-cell-depleted T cells, or PBMCs. Subjects who had been exposed to COVID-19, were actively infected with it, or had recovered from it provided the deeply sampled blood TCRbeta repertoires that made up the dataset. The repertoires were released in a freely available public database intended as a resource for research on the immune response to SARS-CoV-2. Samples were obtained from the ongoing ImmuneRACE study (first 160 participants) and from about 1,300 subjects provided by 6 global collaborators. Sample metadata almost always included a de-identified subject ID, COVID-19 status, age in years and sex. Where available, HLA class I and class II types were obtained from metadata supplied by the sample provider rather than from assay-based typing. Results and caveats for the whole study, not just this receptor: The amount of clinical and demographic metadata varied by source and participant and was provided uncurated.

Reading from cysteine to phenylalanine, the CDR3 counts 14 amino acids. Of all the DNA, just the CDR3 is kept, 42 bases in frame from base 1. Via the germline V gene, CDR1 is SQVTM and CDR2 ANQGSEA. Unmatched junction bases come to 9, with V trimmed by 4 bases and J by 5 bases. Another Seattle source contributed samples from volunteer blood donors who had recovered from COVID-19. Collaborating institutions collected whole blood in K2EDTA tubes following their own protocols. Collaborator samples were shipped for TCRbeta analysis as frozen whole blood, isolated PBMCs, or DNA extracted from either sample type. As regards this clone: Its antigen specificity is not known. Nothing much larger sits one base from this clone, and base qualities are not available.

The immunoSEQ Assay, a bias-controlled multiplex PCR, was used to amplify TCRbeta CDR3 regions from genomic DNA. As for the authors' bioinformatics: Nucleated cell counts per sample were estimated from amplification of reference gene primers within the assay. To quantify the absolute abundance of each unique TCRbeta CDR3 rearrangement, sequence reads were collapsed and filtered. For each sample, productive Simpson clonality was calculated as the square root of Simpson's diversity index across productive rearrangements. TCRdb carries this immuneACCESS record with in-frame sequences only. Its versions omit some clonotypes, under half of them owing to an unresolved V gene in the studies checked, with the rest unexplained. D and trimming come from the DNA, and the V and J calls and clone size come from that table. The sample profile shows about 160,000 clones; 87% of them were found once. The ten largest account for roughly 3.9% of the sample.

Input material: peripheral blood. In this chain, TRBV29-1 is recombined with TRBJ1-1; 8 bases in between match TRBD1. The sequence was collected from a woman aged 55-75 years who had recovered from COVID-19. The nucleotide sequence reads as follows: TGCAGCGTTGCCCCGACAGGGGTAGATACTGAAGCTTTCTTT. Its product reads: CSVAPTGVDTEAFF. Supplemented by the reference TRBV29-1 and TRBJ1-1 proteins around the CDR3, the complete variable domain is SAVISQKPSRDICQRGTSLTIQCQVDSQVTMMFWYRQQPGQSLTLIATANQGSEATYESGFVIDKFPISRPNLTFSTLTVSNMSPEDSSIYLCSVAPTGVDTEAFFGQGTRLTVV.